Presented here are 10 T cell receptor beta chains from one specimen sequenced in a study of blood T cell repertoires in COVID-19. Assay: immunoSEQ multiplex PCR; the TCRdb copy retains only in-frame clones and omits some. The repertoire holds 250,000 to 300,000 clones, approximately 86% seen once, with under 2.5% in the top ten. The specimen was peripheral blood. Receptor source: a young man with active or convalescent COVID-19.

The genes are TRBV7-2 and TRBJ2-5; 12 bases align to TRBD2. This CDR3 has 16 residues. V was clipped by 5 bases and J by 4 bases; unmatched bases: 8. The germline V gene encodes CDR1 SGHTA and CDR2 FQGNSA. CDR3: CASSEQTGLAGETQYF. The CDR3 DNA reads TGTGCCAGCAGCGAGCAGACGGGACTAGCGGGAGAGACCCAGTACTTC.

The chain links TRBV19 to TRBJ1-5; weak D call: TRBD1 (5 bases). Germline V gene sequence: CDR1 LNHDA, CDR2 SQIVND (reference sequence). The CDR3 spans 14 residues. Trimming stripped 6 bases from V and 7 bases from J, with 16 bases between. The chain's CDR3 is CASSPGQGGQPQHF. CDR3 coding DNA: TGTGCCAGTAGCCCGGGGCAGGGAGGCCAGCCCCAGCATTTT.

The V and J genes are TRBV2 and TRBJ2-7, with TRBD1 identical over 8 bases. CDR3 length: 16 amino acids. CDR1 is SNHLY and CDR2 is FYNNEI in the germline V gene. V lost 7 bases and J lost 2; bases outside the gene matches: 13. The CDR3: CASTESWDRLTYEQYF. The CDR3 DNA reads TGTGCCAGCACCGAAAGCTGGGACAGGTTAACCTACGAGCAGTACTTC.

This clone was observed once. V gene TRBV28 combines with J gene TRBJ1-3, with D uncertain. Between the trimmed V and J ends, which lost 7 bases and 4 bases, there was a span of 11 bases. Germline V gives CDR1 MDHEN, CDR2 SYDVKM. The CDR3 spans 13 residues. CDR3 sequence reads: CASIRGRGNTIYF. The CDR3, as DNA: TGTGCCAGCATTCGGGGAAGGGGAAACACCATATATTTT.

The CDR3 protein is CASSEFQGTIYEQYF. In DNA, the CDR3 is TGTGCCAGCAGTGAATTTCAGGGCACTATCTACGAGCAGTACTTC. V is TRBV6-1 and J is TRBJ2-7, with TRBD1 as a possible D gene (5 bases). The CDR3 is 15 residues long. The germline V gene encodes CDR1 MNHNS and CDR2 SASEGT. V was trimmed by 2 bases and J by 3 bases, leaving 14 bases between them.

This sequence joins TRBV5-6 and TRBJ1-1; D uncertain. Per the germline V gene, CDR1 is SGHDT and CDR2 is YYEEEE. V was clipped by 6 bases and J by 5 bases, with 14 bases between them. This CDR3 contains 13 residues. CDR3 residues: CASILTGKTEAFF. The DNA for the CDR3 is TGTGCCAGCATCTTAACGGGGAAAACTGAAGCTTTCTTT.

Here the CDR3 DNA reads TGCGCCAGCAGCCAGGCCCCCCCGGGACAGGGTCTCTACGAGCAGTACTTC. Protein product: CASSQAPPGQGLYEQYF. This chain links TRBV4-1 with TRBJ2-7, with 9 bases lining up with TRBD1. The germline V gene encodes CDR1 MGHRA and CDR2 YSYEKL. The CDR3 loop spans 17 amino acids. The V gene end was trimmed by 3 bases and the J gene end by 3 bases; junction bases not matched to a gene: 12.

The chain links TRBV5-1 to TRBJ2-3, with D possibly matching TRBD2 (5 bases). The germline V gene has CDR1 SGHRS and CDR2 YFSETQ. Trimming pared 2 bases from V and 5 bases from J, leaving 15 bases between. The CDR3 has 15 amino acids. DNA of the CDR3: TGCGCCAGCAGCTTTGTCCCATCTCGGGAAGATACGCAGTATTTT. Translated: CASSFVPSREDTQYF.

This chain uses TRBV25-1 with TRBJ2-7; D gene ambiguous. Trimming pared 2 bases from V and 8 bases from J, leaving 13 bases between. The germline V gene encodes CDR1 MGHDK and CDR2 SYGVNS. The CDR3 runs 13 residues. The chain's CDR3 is CASSEASLGQQYF. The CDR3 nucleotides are TGTGCCAGCAGTGAAGCTAGTTTGGGTCAGCAGTACTTC.

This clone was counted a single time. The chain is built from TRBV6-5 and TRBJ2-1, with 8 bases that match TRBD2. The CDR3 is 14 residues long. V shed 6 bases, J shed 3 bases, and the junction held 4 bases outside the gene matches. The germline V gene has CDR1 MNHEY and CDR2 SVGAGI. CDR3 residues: CASSYSGDYNEQFF. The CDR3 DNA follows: TGTGCCAGCAGCTATAGCGGGGACTACAATGAGCAGTTCTTC.